A selection of T cell receptor beta chains follows, all from one sample in a study of beta chain features in type 1 diabetes. Profiled with immunoSEQ multiplex PCR; TCRdb holds only in-frame clones, not every one. The table shows 250,000 to 300,000 clones, with roughly 24% occurring only once. The sample taken for sequencing was naive CD4+ T cells from blood. The receptors were gathered from a woman aged 25 to 45 with type 1 diabetes. The CDR3 runs from the conserved cysteine through the conserved F or W. The D gene is left open where the match is weak. The size of a clone is reported for some rows only, either as once, few or many, or as a class for expanded clones.

cdr3_nt cdr3_aa j_call cdr3_length d_call clone_size v_call
TGCGCCAGCAGCCCAGGGACTAGCGGGAGGGCCCGGGAGACCCAGTACTTC CASSPGTSGRARETQYF TRBJ2-5 17 TRBD2 few TRBV4-1
TGTGCCATCAGTGAGGGTCGCGGGCAAGAGACCCAGTACTTC CAISEGRGQETQYF TRBJ2-5 14 . . TRBV10-3
TGTGCCAGCTCACCAGGGCGGGAGGGCCTGGGATATGAGCAGTTCTTC CASSPGREGLGYEQFF TRBJ2-1 16 TRBD2 few TRBV18
TGTGCCAGCAGCCCCTTTGGGGCGGACCCCACAGATACGCAGTATTTT CASSPFGADPTDTQYF TRBJ2-3 16 . . TRBV7-3
TGTGCCAGCAGCCAACGTAGCGGGAGGGAAGCGTACTTC CASSQRSGREAYF TRBJ2-5 13 TRBD2 . TRBV14
TGTGCCAGTAGGAACCACAGAGACTCCTACGAGCAGTACTTC CASRNHRDSYEQYF TRBJ2-7 14 . . TRBV19
TGTGCCAGCAGTTTAGGATCGCGGGGTGAGCAGTTCTTC CASSLGSRGEQFF TRBJ2-1 13 . few TRBV7-3
TGTGCCAGCAGTTTGCCCGGGGAGAACACTGAAGCTTTCTTT CASSLPGENTEAFF TRBJ1-1 14 . . TRBV28
TGTGCCTGGAGTTTCCCTCGGGTAGCGGTCTCCCACGGTGAGCAGTTCTTC CAWSFPRVAVSHGEQFF TRBJ2-1 17 . . TRBV30
TGTGCCAGCAGACCCCCGGGACAGGGTACCGGGGAGCTGTTTTTT CASRPPGQGTGELFF TRBJ2-2 15 TRBD1 few TRBV6-6
TGTGCCAGCAGTGACAGTGGGGCGTTGGTCCAGTACTTC CASSDSGALVQYF TRBJ2-4 13 . few TRBV25-1
TGCAGCGTTGAGGCTAGCACCACCTACGAGCAGTACTTC CSVEASTTYEQYF TRBJ2-7 13 . few TRBV29-1
TGTGCCAGCAAAGGACGGGGCACCGGGGAGCTGTTTTTT CASKGRGTGELFF TRBJ2-2 13 . . TRBV27
TGTGCCAGCTCTGCGGAGAACACTGAAGCTTTCTTT CASSAENTEAFF TRBJ1-1 12 . . TRBV9
TGCGCCAGCAGAGTAGCGGGAGGGCCCTACGAGCAGTACTTC CASRVAGGPYEQYF TRBJ2-7 14 TRBD2 . TRBV5-1
TGTGCCAGCAGCCCAGGAGGGCGAGAGACCCAGTACTTC CASSPGGRETQYF TRBJ2-5 13 . few TRBV28
TGTGCCAGCAGCTTACCTCCCACGTACACGGGCGAGCAGTACTTC CASSLPPTYTGEQYF TRBJ2-7 15 . once TRBV11-2
TGTGCCAGCTCACTCAACCCCCAGCGGGAGGTCAATACGCAGTATTTT CASSLNPQREVNTQYF TRBJ2-3 16 TRBD2 . TRBV18
TGTGCCAGCAGCGGGACTAGCGGGTCCTCCTACAATGAGCAGTTCTTC CASSGTSGSSYNEQFF TRBJ2-1 16 TRBD2 few TRBV9
TGCGCCAGCAGACGGGAGTCTCGGGAAGAGACCCAGTACTTC CASRRESREETQYF TRBJ2-5 14 . . TRBV5-1
TGCGCCAGCAGCTTGCAGGGGCTGTGGCAGCCCCAGCATTTT CASSLQGLWQPQHF TRBJ1-5 14 . few TRBV5-1
TGTGCCTGGAGTGCTTATCCGGGACAGGGGGTTGGGGAGACCCAGTACTTC CAWSAYPGQGVGETQYF TRBJ2-5 17 TRBD1 . TRBV30
TGTGCCAGCATCCCTGGGGGGTCTGGGGCCAACGTCCTGACTTTC CASIPGGSGANVLTF TRBJ2-6 15 . . TRBV28
TGTGCCACCCTGGGGGCGAAAGATGGCTACACCTTC CATLGAKDGYTF TRBJ1-2 12 . few TRBV15
TGTGCCTGGAGTAATTCTGCGGAGCCCCAGCATTTT CAWSNSAEPQHF TRBJ1-5 12 . . TRBV30
TGTGCCAGCAGCCCGCAGGGATACGAGCAGTACTTC CASSPQGYEQYF TRBJ2-7 12 . . TRBV11-2
TGCGCCAGCAGCTTGACCGTCAGCTCCTACAATGAGCAGTTCTTC CASSLTVSSYNEQFF TRBJ2-1 15 . few TRBV5-1
TGTGCCAGCAGACTTCTAGCGGGAGATGAGCAGTTCTTC CASRLLAGDEQFF TRBJ2-1 13 TRBD2 . TRBV7-3
TGTGCCAGCAGCTTAGTGGTAGCGGGAGGCCCGTACCAAGAGACCCAGTACTTC CASSLVVAGGPYQETQYF TRBJ2-5 18 TRBD2 few TRBV7-6
TGTGCCAGCAGCTTGGATACTTGGACAGCCTACAATGAGCAGTTCTTC CASSLDTWTAYNEQFF TRBJ2-1 16 . few TRBV5-4
TGTGCCAGCAGCTTAGCGTTCGGCAGGGAGGCAGATACGCAGTATTTT CASSLAFGREADTQYF TRBJ2-3 16 . . TRBV11-1
TGTGCCAGCAGCTGGGGACAGGGTGGTGAAAAACTGTTTTTT CASSWGQGGEKLFF TRBJ1-4 14 TRBD1 . TRBV7-9
TGTGCCAGCAGTACACCGGGACAGGGGGCTGGCGAGCAGTACTTC CASSTPGQGAGEQYF TRBJ2-7 15 TRBD1 few TRBV25-1
TGTGCCAGCAGTGAATATGTGTCTGATACGCAGTATTTT CASSEYVSDTQYF TRBJ2-3 13 . few TRBV25-1
TGTGCCTGGAGTTACCAGGGGGCTGGGTTCGGGCAGTACTTC CAWSYQGAGFGQYF TRBJ2-7 14 TRBD1 . TRBV30
TGCAGCGTTGGGGGGGTCGAGCAGTACTTC CSVGGVEQYF TRBJ2-7 10 . few TRBV29-1
TGCGCCAGCAGTCGCTGCGCAGGGAAAGGAAACACCATATATTTT CASSRCAGKGNTIYF TRBJ1-3 15 . few TRBV23-1
TGCAGTGCTCTCCGGGACTATGGCTACACCTTC CSALRDYGYTF TRBJ1-2 11 . . TRBV20-1
TGTGCCAGCAGACTGGAGGTTAGCGGTGCCTACAATGAGCAGTTCTTC CASRLEVSGAYNEQFF TRBJ2-1 16 . . TRBV5-4
TGCGCCAGCAGCCAAGACGGGACTAGCTCTTACAATGAGCAGTTCTTC CASSQDGTSSYNEQFF TRBJ2-1 16 TRBD2 few TRBV4-1
TGTGCCAGCAGCGCCGGACTAGCGCGTAATGAGCAGTTCTTC CASSAGLARNEQFF TRBJ2-1 14 TRBD2 few TRBV9
TGTGCCAGCAGCCAGGGGACTAGCGGGAGGTACAATGAGCAGTTCTTC CASSQGTSGRYNEQFF TRBJ2-1 16 TRBD2 few TRBV4-2
TGTGCCTGGGCCGGGACAGACCAGCCCCAGCATTTT CAWAGTDQPQHF TRBJ1-5 12 TRBD1 few TRBV30
TGTGCCAGCAGTGGACTAGCGGGAGAAAACTACGAGCAGTACTTC CASSGLAGENYEQYF TRBJ2-7 15 TRBD2 few TRBV28
TGCGCCAGCAGCTATCTAGCGGGAGTCGTCAATGAGCAGTTCTTC CASSYLAGVVNEQFF TRBJ2-1 15 TRBD2 . TRBV4-1